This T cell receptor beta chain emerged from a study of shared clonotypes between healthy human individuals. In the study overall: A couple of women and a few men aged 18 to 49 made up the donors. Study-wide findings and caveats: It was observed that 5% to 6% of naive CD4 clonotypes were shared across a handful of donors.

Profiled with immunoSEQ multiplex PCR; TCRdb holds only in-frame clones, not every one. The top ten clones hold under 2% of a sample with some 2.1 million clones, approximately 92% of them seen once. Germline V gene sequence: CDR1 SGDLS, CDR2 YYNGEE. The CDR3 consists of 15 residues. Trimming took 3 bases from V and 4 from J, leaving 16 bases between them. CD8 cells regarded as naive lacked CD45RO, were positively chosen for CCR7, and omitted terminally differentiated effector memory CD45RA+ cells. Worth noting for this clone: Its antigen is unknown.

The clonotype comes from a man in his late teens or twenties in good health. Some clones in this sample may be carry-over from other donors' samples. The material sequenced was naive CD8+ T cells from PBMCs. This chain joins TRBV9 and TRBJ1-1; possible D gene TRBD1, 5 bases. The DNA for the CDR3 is TGTGCCAGCAGCGGCTCCCAGGGTGGTGGCACTGAAGCTTTCTTT. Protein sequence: CASSGSQGGGTEAFF. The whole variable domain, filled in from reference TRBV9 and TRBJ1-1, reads DSGVTQTPKHLITATGQRVTLRCSPRSGDLSVYWYQQSLDQGLQFLIQYYNGEERAKGNILERFSAQQFPDLHSELNLSSLELGDSALYFCASSGSQGGGTEAFFGQGTRLTVV.